One sample yielded the 18 T cell receptor beta chains listed below, sequenced in a study of tumor and adjacent non-tumor tissue in lung cancer. TCRbeta libraries were built with three rounds of nested PCR, modified from ARM-PCR. TCRdb passed the multiplex PCR reads through MiXCR, listing each CDR3 protein once. The table lists 85,000 to 130,000 distinct CDR3 sequences, approximately 65% of them singletons. This sample's RNA came from whole unsorted tissue. More than 3 cm separated this lung sample from the edge of the tumor. The material sequenced was distant non-tumor lung tissue. Source of these receptors: a man aged 25 to 45 with non-small cell lung cancer.

With regard to this clonotype: At one of its ends the junction is not consistent with the germline gene, which may arise from a read error. This rearrangement joins TRBV11-1 to TRBJ2-4; D may match TRBD1 or TRBD2 (5 bases each). The V gene's germline CDR1 is SGHAT and CDR2 FQDESV (reference sequence). CDR3 length: 13 amino acids. CDR3 sequence (DNA): TGTGCCAGCAGCCTGAGAGGGGCAAACAGTCAGTACTTC. Protein product: CASSLRGANSQYF.

With regard to this clonotype: A much larger clone differs from this one at a single base, so this may be a read error. This chain connects TRBV10-1 to TRBJ2-3; D assignment may be TRBD1 or TRBD2 (5 bases each). The CDR3 is made up of 15 amino acids. With 3 bases removed from V and 5 bases from J, the gap between germline ends came to 15 bases. CDR1 is WNHNN and CDR2 is SYGVQD in the germline V gene (reference sequence). The CDR3 coding sequence is TGCGCCAGCAGTGACGGGACCAGCACCAAAGATACGCAGTATTTT. Its protein is CASSDGTSTKDTQYF.

As concerns this clonotype: The junction does not match germline at one end; this may be a read error. The CDR3 here is CASTLYGTGTGGVYTGKLFF. The CDR3 DNA sequence: TGTGCCAGCACCCTTTATGGAACCGGGACAGGGGGTGTGTACACCGGGAAGCTGTTTTTT. The rearrangement uses TRBV6-5 and TRBJ2-2; 11 nucleotides align to TRBD1. The germline gives CDR1 MNHEY, CDR2 SVGAGI. The CDR3 is made up of 20 amino acids.

J is TRBJ2-2 and V is TRBV6-2 or TRBV6-3; 7 bases map to TRBD2. Trimming cost V 8 bases and J 2 bases; bases outside gene matches: 17. This CDR3 comprises 18 residues. Germline-derived CDR1 and CDR2 are MNHEY and SVGEGT. The DNA of the CDR3 is TGTGCCAGCTGCTACCCCACCCGGGGGGTGGTTAACACCGGGGAGCTGTTTTTT. Translating it yields CASCYPTRGVVNTGELFF.

The sample holds a few counts of this clonotype. V and J are TRBV7-2 and TRBJ2-7; 12 bases are a match to TRBD1. The ends lost 5 bases at V and 6 bases at J; junction bases unmatched: 5. Germline V gene data show CDR1 as SGHTA and CDR2 as FQGNSA. This CDR3 has 14 residues. CDR3 loop: CASSLGQGAIEQYF. The CDR3 DNA is TGTGCCAGCAGCCTGGGACAGGGGGCTATCGAGCAGTACTTC.

The V call is TRBV11-2, the J call TRBJ2-3; D ambiguous. Per germline, CDR1 SGHAT and CDR2 FQNNGV. The CDR3 sequence is 13 residues long. V was shortened by 3 bases and J by 5 bases, with 9 bases between the two germline ends. CDR3 sequence: CASSFGWVDTQYF. The CDR3 DNA reads as TGTGCCAGCAGCTTTGGTTGGGTAGATACGCAGTATTTT.

This clonotype came up once. A much larger clonotype is one base distant, so this may be a read error. In nucleotides, the CDR3 is TGTGCCAGCAGCTCGGTGAACACTGAAGCTATCTTT. It yields the protein CASSSVNTEAIF. The gene calls are TRBV13 and TRBJ1-1; no clear D gene. The length of the CDR3 is 12 residues. Germline CDR1 reads PRHDT; CDR2 reads FYEKMQ (reference sequence).

As to this clonotype: A junction end diverges from the germline sequence, so it may reflect a read error. The chain couples TRBV11-3 to TRBJ2-5; 10 bases align to TRBD2. The CDR3 length is 15 residues. Germline V gene lookup returns CDR1 SGHNT and CDR2 YENEEA. The CDR3, as DNA: TGTACCAGCAGCTTAGAAGCGGGAGGGCAGAAGACCCAGTACTTC. This translates into CTSSLEAGGQKTQYF.

As regards this clonotype: The germline gene is not matched at one end of the junction; a read error may be the cause. V gene TRBV20-1 combines with J gene TRBJ2-7, with D tentatively TRBD2 (5 bases). Germline assignment: CDR1 DFQATT and CDR2 SNEGSKA (reference sequence). CDR3 length: 15 residues. This CDR3 is CSARDVIGIFYEQYF. In DNA form, the CDR3 reads TGCAGTGCTAGAGATGTCATCGGGATTTTCTACGAGCAGTACTTT.

This rearrangement joins TRBV6-5 to TRBJ2-3; D gene unclear. V lost 6 bases and J 1 base, leaving 11 bases between the germline ends. CDR1 MNHEY and CDR2 SVGAGI come from the germline V gene. CDR3 size: 14 residues. The CDR3 DNA reads as TGTGCCAGCAGCCGAGGTTATGGCACAGATACGCAGTATTTT. Protein sequence: CASSRGYGTDTQYF.

About this clonotype: This may come from a read error, since a much larger clone is one base off. V is TRBV5-6 and J is TRBJ2-5; the D gene is possibly TRBD1 (5 bases). This CDR3 has 15 amino acids. Germline CDR1 SGHDT, CDR2 YYEEEE. The CDR3 sequence is CAGSLFRAKQETQYF. The CDR3 nucleotides are TGTGCCGGCAGCTTGTTCAGGGCGAAACAAGAGACCCAGTACTTC.

The chain employs TRBV6-5 and TRBJ2-2; a possible D gene is TRBD2 (5 bases). Trimming took 6 bases from V and 1 from J, leaving 12 bases between them. Germline V gene lookup returns CDR1 MNHEY and CDR2 SVGAGI. The CDR3 covers 15 residues. CDR3 in DNA: TGTGCCAGCAGGGACTCGTTACTGAACACCGGGGAGCTGTTTTTT. This translates into CASRDSLLNTGELFF.

With regard to this clonotype: One junction end disagrees with the germline gene, perhaps due to a read error. The chain has TRBV4-2 and TRBJ2-7, with 12 bases aligning to TRBD2. The CDR3 has 17 residues. Germline CDR1 and CDR2: LGHNA and YNFKEQ. In nucleotides, the CDR3 is TGTACCAGCAGCCAAGGAGGGCTAGCGGGGGGGCTCTACGAGCACTACTTC. This gives the protein CTSSQGGLAGGLYEHYF.

On this clonotype itself: This may arise from a read error, as a much more abundant clone is one base away. The gene calls are TRBV4-1 and TRBJ2-6; no clear D gene. V was cut by 4 bases and J by 0 bases, with 13 bases left in between. Germline-derived CDR1 and CDR2 are MGHRA and YSYEKL. The CDR3 runs to 17 residues. CDR3 bases: TGCGCCAGCAGCCCAGATGGGGTCCCCTCTGGGGCCAACGTCCTGACTTTC. Its protein product is CASSPDGVPSGANVLTF.

J is TRBJ2-2 and V is TRBV20-1; D gene unclear. CDR1 and CDR2 (germline): DFQATT, SNEGSKA (reference sequence). Trimming removed 6 bases at V and 5 bases at J, with 13 bases between. The CDR3 covers 13 residues. Written as DNA, the CDR3 is TGCAGTGCCCAGAGAATCGAGACCGGGGAGCTGTTTTTT. Protein: CSAQRIETGELFF.

In the case of this clonotype: The junction departs from the called germline gene at one end, perhaps through a read error. The CDR3 protein is CSARDEGQPKSNYGYTF. CDR3 nucleotides: TGCAGTGCTAGAGATGAGGGGCAGCCCAAATCTAACTATGGCTACACATTC. This sequence joins TRBV20-1 and TRBJ1-2; possibly TRBD1 for D (5 bases). CDR1 is DFQATT, CDR2 SNEGSKA, per germline (reference sequence). The length of the CDR3 is 17 residues.

J is TRBJ1-2 and V is TRBV29-1; D remains ambiguous. V lost 7 bases to trimming and J lost 7 bases, with 10 bases between them. Per germline, CDR1 SQVTM and CDR2 ANQGSEA. CDR3 length: 10 residues. As DNA, the CDR3 is TGCAGCGATTCTCAGAGTGGCTACACCTTC. Its protein is CSDSQSGYTF.

With regard to this clonotype: Mismatch with germline at one junction end may stem from a read error. The chain uses TRBV6-5 and TRBJ2-1; D unresolved. The CDR3 contains 14 residues. Germline CDR1 is MNHEY and CDR2 is SVGAGI. The CDR3 nucleotides are TGCGCCAGCAGTTACACGTTTTCCTACAATGAGCAGTTCTTC. Translated, it gives CASSYTFSYNEQFF.